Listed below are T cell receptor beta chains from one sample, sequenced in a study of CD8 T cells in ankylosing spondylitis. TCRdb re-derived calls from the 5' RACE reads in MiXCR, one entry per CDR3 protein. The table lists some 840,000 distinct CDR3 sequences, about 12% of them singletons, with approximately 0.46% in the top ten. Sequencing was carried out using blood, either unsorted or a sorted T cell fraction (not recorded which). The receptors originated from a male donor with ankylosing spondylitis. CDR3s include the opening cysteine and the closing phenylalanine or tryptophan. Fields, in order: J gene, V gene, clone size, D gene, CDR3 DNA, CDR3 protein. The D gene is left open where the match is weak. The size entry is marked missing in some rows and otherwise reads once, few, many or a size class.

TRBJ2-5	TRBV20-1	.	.	TGCAGTGCTCCCAATATACGGGGAGGCCAAGAGACCCAGTACTTC	CSAPNIRGGQETQYF
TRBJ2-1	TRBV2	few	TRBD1	TGTGCCAGCAGGAGACAGGGGGATGAGCAGTTCTTC	CASRRQGDEQFF
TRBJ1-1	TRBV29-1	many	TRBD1	TGCAGCGGGGGGACAGACGAAGCTTTCTTT	CSGGTDEAFF
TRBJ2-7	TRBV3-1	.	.	TGTGCCAGCAGCAGTGCGAGGGACGAGCAGTACTTC	CASSSARDEQYF
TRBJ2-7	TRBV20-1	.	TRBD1	TGCAGTGCTAGATCGCCGGGACAGGGAATTTCGCAGTACTTC	CSARSPGQGISQYF
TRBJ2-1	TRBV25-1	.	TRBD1	TGTGCCAGCAGTGGCTTTCAGGGACAGGGGGTTGCAGCGGGGGCCCACAATGAGCAGTTCTTC	CASSGFQGQGVAAGAHNEQFF
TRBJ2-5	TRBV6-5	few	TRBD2	TGTGCCAGCAGTTACTCGATCGCGGGGGGTAAAGAGACCCAGTACTTC	CASSYSIAGGKETQYF
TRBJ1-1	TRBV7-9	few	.	TGTGCCAGCAGCTACGACAGCGAAACTGAAGCTTTCTTT	CASSYDSETEAFF
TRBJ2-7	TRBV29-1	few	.	TGCAGCACGGCCCCCCGGGCGGGTTTTTTC	CSTAPRAGFF
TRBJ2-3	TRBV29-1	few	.	TGCAGCGGTAGGGCGCCTAGCACAGATACGCAGTATTTT	CSGRAPSTDTQYF
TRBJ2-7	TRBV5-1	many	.	TGCGCCAGCAGCGGATGGACAAACGAGAACACCTACGAGCAGTACTTC	CASSGWTNENTYEQYF
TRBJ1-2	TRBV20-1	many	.	TGCAGTGCCCGACCAGGGAGAGACGATGGCTACACCTTC	CSARPGRDDGYTF
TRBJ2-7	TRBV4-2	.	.	TGTGCCAGCAGCGACGGTCTTCAGGCCTACGAGCAGTACTTC	CASSDGLQAYEQYF
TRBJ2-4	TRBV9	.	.	TGTGCCAGCAGCGAGAGGCCAGGGGAAGCCAAAAACATTCAGTACTTC	CASSERPGEAKNIQYF
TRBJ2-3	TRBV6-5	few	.	TGTGCCAGCAGTTATAGCAGGCTAGGGGTGGATACGCAGTATTTT	CASSYSRLGVDTQYF
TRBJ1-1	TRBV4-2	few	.	TGTGCCAGCAGCCAGGAGCGTTTGAACACTGAAGCTTTCTTT	CASSQERLNTEAFF
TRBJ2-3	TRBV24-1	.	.	TGTGCCACCAGTGAGGGGACCAGCACAGATACGCAGTATTTT	CATSEGTSTDTQYF
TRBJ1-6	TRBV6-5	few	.	TGTGCCAGCAGTTCCAGCCGTTATAATTCACCCCTCCACTTT	CASSSSRYNSPLHF
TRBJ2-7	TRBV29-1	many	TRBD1	TGCAGCGTTGGCAGGACAGGGCACTACGAGCAGTACTTC	CSVGRTGHYEQYF
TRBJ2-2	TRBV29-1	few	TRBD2	TGCAGCGTCCGGGGACTAGCGGGCGACACCGGGGAGCTGTTTTTT	CSVRGLAGDTGELFF
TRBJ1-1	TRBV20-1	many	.	TGCAGTGCTAGGGAGGGGAACACTGAAGCTTTCTTT	CSAREGNTEAFF
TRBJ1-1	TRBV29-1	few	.	TGCAGCGTCATAAGACAAACACAATTGCGGGCTTTCTTT	CSVIRQTQLRAFF
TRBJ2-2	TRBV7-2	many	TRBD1	TGTGCCAGCAGCCCCCCGGGACAGATAAACACCGGGGAGCTGTTTTTT	CASSPPGQINTGELFF
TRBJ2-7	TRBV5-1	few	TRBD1	TGCGCCAGCAGCTTTGACACGACAGGGGCCTACGAGCAGTACTTC	CASSFDTTGAYEQYF
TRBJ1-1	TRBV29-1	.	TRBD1	TGCAGCGCCACCTTTTTGAGACGGGGACAGTTGAACACTGAAGCTTTCTTT	CSATFLRRGQLNTEAFF
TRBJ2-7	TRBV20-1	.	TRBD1	TGCAGTGCTAGTGCCGGGACAGGCTACGAGCAGTACTTC	CSASAGTGYEQYF
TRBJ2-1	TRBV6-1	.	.	TGTGCCAGCAGACCCCTAGAGGGGGAGGGCAATGAGCAGTTCTTC	CASRPLEGEGNEQFF
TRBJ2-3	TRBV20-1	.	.	TGCAGTGCTACAAGTTCCGCGCAAGGAGCTGCAGATACGCAGTATTTT	CSATSSAQGAADTQYF
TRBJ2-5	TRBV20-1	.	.	TGCAGTGCTAGGTCCAACCAAGAGACCCAGTACTTC	CSARSNQETQYF
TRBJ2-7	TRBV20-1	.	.	TGCAGTGCGGCCCGCTACGAGCAGTACTTC	CSAARYEQYF
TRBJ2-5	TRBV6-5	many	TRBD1	TGTGCCAGCAGTTACAACAGGGGCCCTCAAGAGACCCAGTACTTC	CASSYNRGPQETQYF
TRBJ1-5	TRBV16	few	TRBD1	TGTGCCAGCAGCCAACGGGGACAGGGGATGCAGCCCCAGCATTTT	CASSQRGQGMQPQHF
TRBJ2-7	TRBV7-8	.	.	TGTGCCAGCAGCCTCCTCCAGGGGCAGTACTTC	CASSLLQGQYF
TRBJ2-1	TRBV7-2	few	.	TGTGCCAGCAGCGTCCGGGGCGGGGCCCAGGGAAATGAGCAGTTCTTC	CASSVRGGAQGNEQFF
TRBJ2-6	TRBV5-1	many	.	TGCGCCAGCAGCAACAGCAAGTGGATCTCTGGGGCCAACGTCCTGACTTTC	CASSNSKWISGANVLTF
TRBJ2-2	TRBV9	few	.	TGTGCCAGCAGCGTAGCCTGGGGGGAGCTGTTTTTT	CASSVAWGELFF
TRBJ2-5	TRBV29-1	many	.	TGCAGCGCTTTTGAAGGGGGGCGAGAGACCCAGTACTTC	CSAFEGGRETQYF
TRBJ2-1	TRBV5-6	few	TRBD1	TGTGCCAGCAGAATGACAGGGAGCTCCTACAATGAGCAGTTCTTC	CASRMTGSSYNEQFF
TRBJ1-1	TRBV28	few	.	TGTGCCAGCAGTACCCAAATTAATGGGGACACTGAAGCTTTCTTT	CASSTQINGDTEAFF
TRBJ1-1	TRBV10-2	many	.	TGCGCCAGCAGTGAGGGGGATGGAGGGAACACTGAAGCTTTCTTT	CASSEGDGGNTEAFF
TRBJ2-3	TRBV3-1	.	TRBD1	TGTGCCAGCAGCCAACGGGACAGGGGTCCAGATACGCAGTATTTT	CASSQRDRGPDTQYF
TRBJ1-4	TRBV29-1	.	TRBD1	TGCAGCGCCACCGGGACAGGGGCCGGTAATGAAAAACTGTTTTTT	CSATGTGAGNEKLFF
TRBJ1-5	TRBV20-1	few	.	TGCAGTGCTAGTATAGGAGGGAAACATCAGCCCCAGCATTTT	CSASIGGKHQPQHF
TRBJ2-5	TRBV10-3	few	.	TGTGCCATCAGTGAGCCTTCCCGGGCCGGGGGAGGAGAGACCCAGTACTTC	CAISEPSRAGGGETQYF
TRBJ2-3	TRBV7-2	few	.	TGTGCCAGCACCCCCGACTATACTGCGCAGTATTTT	CASTPDYTAQYF
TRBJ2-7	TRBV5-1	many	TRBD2	TGCGCCAGCAGCCTAGCGGGAGGGCAACACGAGCAGTACTTC	CASSLAGGQHEQYF
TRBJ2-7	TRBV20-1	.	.	TGCAGTGCCAGGAGACAGGTTCTCCACGAGCAGTACTTC	CSARRQVLHEQYF
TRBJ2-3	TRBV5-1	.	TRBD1	TGCGCCAGCAAGCTGGGACAGGGTTTTGATACGCAGTATTTT	CASKLGQGFDTQYF
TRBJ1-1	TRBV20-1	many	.	TGCAGTGCTAGAGATCCAGAAAACACTGAAGCTTTCTTT	CSARDPENTEAFF
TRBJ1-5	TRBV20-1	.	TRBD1	TGCAGTGCAAAGGACAGGGGAAGTAGCAATCAGCCCCAGCATTTT	CSAKDRGSSNQPQHF
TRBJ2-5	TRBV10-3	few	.	TGTGCCATCAGTGAAAACAGGGAAGAGACCCAGTACTTC	CAISENREETQYF
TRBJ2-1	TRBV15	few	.	TGTGCCACCAGCATTTTGAGGGGGAGCTCCTACAATGAGCAGTTCTTC	CATSILRGSSYNEQFF
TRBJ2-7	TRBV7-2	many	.	TGCGCCAGCAGCTTGGACGGCAGAGCCTACGAGCAGTACTTC	CASSLDGRAYEQYF
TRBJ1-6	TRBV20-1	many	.	TGCAGTGCTAGCGGGTTAAGTGAGTCCTATAATTCACCCCTCCACTTT	CSASGLSESYNSPLHF
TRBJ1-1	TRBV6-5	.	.	TGTGCCAGCAGTCACAGGGTGGACTTAGCTGAAGCTTTCTTT	CASSHRVDLAEAFF
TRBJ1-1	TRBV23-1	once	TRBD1	TGCGCCAGCACCCGCAGGGGGATTCCCACTGAAGCTTTCTTT	CASTRRGIPTEAFF
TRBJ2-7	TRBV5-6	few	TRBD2	TGTGCCAGCAGTCCGGTAGGTCGGGGAGGGTCCTACGAGCAGTACTTC	CASSPVGRGGSYEQYF
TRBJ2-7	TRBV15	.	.	TGTGCCACCAGCAGAGATCACGTTTTCTACGAGCAGTACTTC	CATSRDHVFYEQYF